This T cell receptor (beta chain) stems from a study of T cell responses to AZD1222 COVID-19 vaccine. Study findings and constraints: There were repertoire samples only from the period after the peak T cell response. Clonal diversity was possibly underestimated, and white British individuals and females predominated among donors. Of spike-specific TCRs, nearly half reportedly target regions left unmutated in variants. Compared with day 0, the breadth and depth of the Spike-specific TCR repertoire rose significantly after two doses of AZD1222.

Germline loops: CDR1 SGHAT, CDR2 FQNNGV. V was pared by 5 bases and J by 2 bases, with 16 bases between. This CDR3 comprises 15 residues. A note on this clone: Its antigen is still unknown.

Sequencing was performed with immunoSEQ multiplex PCR; in TCRdb, only in-frame clones are kept and a portion is missing. The repertoire includes approximately 150,000 clones, 88% of them detected once, and about 5.4% sits in the top ten. This TCR was recovered from an adult who received the MenACWY meningococcal vaccine as a control. The specimen comprised peripheral blood, sampled 28 days after the second dose of the MenACWY control vaccine. The V call is TRBV11-2, the J call TRBJ2-7; possible D gene TRBD2, 5 bases. In nucleotides, the CDR3 is TGTGCCAGCAGCCCTACACGGGGAAGGCCCTACGAGCAGTACTTC. Protein sequence: CASSPTRGRPYEQYF.